This T cell receptor beta chain derives from a study of cytomegalovirus exposure and HLA in healthy donors (dated by TCRdb to 2016 to 2017). With regard to the full study: According to an earlier analysis of 550 to 700 of the donors, 150 million to 200 million T cells yielded 120 million or so unique TCR beta sequences and roughly 280 Gb of sequence data. A later analysis re-analyzed previously published TCR beta repertoires from hundreds of donors and added high-resolution HLA genotyping to study TCR occurrence patterns. Four or five DR-DQ haplotypes were handled as single units for association and clustering because linkage in the cohort was strong. The aim of the study was to test whether cataloging public T cell receptors could identify signatures of past pathogen exposure. Donor age, sex, ethnicity and CMV serostatus were compiled alongside the repertoire data. Rather than drawing on any new phenotypic data, the later analysis identified candidate immune exposures from TCR beta sequences and the way those sequences occurred across donors. Class I and class II HLA loci were covered by the typing at four-digit resolution. To decide whether each TCR beta V gene segment behaved as functional or pseudogenic, an earlier analysis of approximately 600 of the donors relied on high-throughput TCR beta sequencing. All discovery cohort repertoires had been generated on a single sequencing platform. A later genetic analysis used genome-wide SNP genotypes for about three fifths of the roughly 700 donors, treating that subset as a discovery cohort. In addition to the first cohort of around 670 subjects, a separate validation cohort of 130 or so different subjects was used. The study profiled the T cell repertoires of about 640 subjects by immunosequencing and related them to cytomegalovirus serostatus. Of the roughly 400 genotyped donors, approximately 80% fell in the genetic ancestry cluster associated with self-reported Caucasian donors. Among around 400 genotyped donors of the cohort, an average of around 240,000 unique TCR beta nucleotide sequences was sequenced per donor, of which about 19% were non-productive. The number of typed donors differed by locus: about 629-630 for A, B, C, DRB1 and DQB1; 500 to 550 for DQA1; around 580 for DPA1; and some 450 for DPB1. To predict cytomegalovirus infection status, the study brought together high-throughput TCR immunosequencing, statistical association of individual TCRs with disease status, and machine learning. An early release covering 500 to 750 HLA-typed donors comprised about 300 gigabases of sequencing data and around 86 million unique TCR sequences.

There are 13 amino acids in the CDR3, from cysteine to phenylalanine inclusive. Only CDR3 DNA is held: 39 bases, read in frame from base 1. The germline V gene yields SGHNT for CDR1 and YENEEA for CDR2. V is shortened by 1 base, J by 6 bases, and the region joining them spans 6 bases. The library was built by means of the immunoSEQ multiplex PCR assay. For the multiplex PCR, a mixture combining 60 forward primers for TCR Vbeta segments and 13 reverse primers for TCR Jbeta segments was used. A multiplex PCR assay on genomic DNA amplified the CDR3 region of rearranged TCR beta genes. The Illumina HiSeq System was used to sequence the amplified TCR beta libraries as 87-base-pair reads. The authors processed their data as follows. A later analysis tallied 75 million to 95 million unique TCR beta chains across the 666 repertoires, and approximately 11 million of those chains were shared by two or more donors. To remove PCR and sequencing errors, raw reads were error-corrected and collapsed into unique sequences using a nearest-neighbor algorithm that merged closely related sequences. Alignment of CDR3 sequences to IMGT reference sequences was used to assign V, D and J gene segments. For a sequence to be retained, a match of at least six nucleotides was required to both a V gene segment and a J gene segment. Rearrangements were called productive when the CDR3 lacked stop codons and stayed in frame with V and J; all others were non-productive. Following IMGT convention, CDR3 was defined as the stretch from the second conserved V-encoded cysteine up to the conserved J-encoded phenylalanine. Sequences without an unambiguous match to a single V gene segment were excluded from the earlier analysis of 450 to 750 of the donors. An earlier analysis of about 590 of the donors classified V segments as functional when productive rearrangements were above 56.7% and as segregating when the standard deviation between donors was above 5%. To diagnose cytomegalovirus status from the catalog of TCR beta chain sequences, a statistical classification framework was built. In a later analysis, V and J genes were assigned by comparing TCR nucleotide sequences against IMGT/GENE-DB human TR gene sequences. The TCRdist pipeline was used in a later analysis to assign CDR3 sequences and most-parsimonious VDJ recombination scenarios. In a later analysis, each TCR beta chain was defined by its CDR3 amino acid sequence together with its V-gene family, and reads without a unique V-gene family were excluded. As a way to deal with suspected cross-contamination and a sequencing artifact, a later analysis dropped 450 to 700 nucleotide sequences that were highly shared and had low generation probability. In a later analysis, a clonal expansion index for each public chain was calculated from normalized within-repertoire ranks of inferred template counts. In a later analysis, generation probabilities were computed with a VDJ recombination model fitted to out-of-frame rearrangements, and the resulting probabilities were checked against IGoR. In a later analysis, TCR-TCR, TCR-HLA and TCR-CMV co-occurrence was scored with hypergeometric tests, and a repertoire-size bias correction was applied to TCR pairs. False discovery rates were estimated in a later analysis by permuting HLA or CMV assignments 20 times. In a later analysis, co-occurring TCRs were grouped with DBSCAN, and TCRdist sequence similarity was added when clustering was performed within HLA-allele-positive subsets. Repertoires with fewer than 30,000 or more than 120,000 public chains, plus five repertoires with anomalous nucleotide sharing, were excluded from co-occurrence clustering. This immuneACCESS table, as held by TCRdb, lists in-frame sequences with V and J called but not all clones. Of the missing ones, under half trace to an unresolved V gene in checked studies; the others have no known cause. Clonal size and the V and J genes are those of that table, whereas D and trimming came from the DNA. The sample table holds 140,000 to 150,000 clones, of which roughly 70% were seen once. The top ten constitute over 6.5% of the sample.

Study-wide findings and limitations: A further reported finding was that TCR beta sequences accurately predicted the HLA-A and HLA-B alleles for most subjects in the first cohort. A later analysis associated about 16,000 TCR beta sequences with specific HLA alleles at a false discovery rate of 0.05. The 87-base-pair reads could not distinguish some IMGT-functional V segments, including TRBV6-2 and TRBV6-3, so those segments were excluded. A later analysis found that most CMV-associated TCR beta chains appeared HLA-restricted, with HLA associations seemingly driven largely by CMV exposure. In a later analysis, TCR association rates were found to vary across HLA loci, with the most associated TCRs seen for DRB1 alleles and the fewest for HLA-C alleles. A cluster of highly shared sequence variants was judged likely to be a technical artifact of the sequencing pipeline. It was suggested by the authors that the approach could potentially be generalized to other disease states and immunological phenotypes. Sequencing depth was assumed to be roughly uniform across donors in the presence/absence analyses, though that assumption may not hold. Correlated functional status among segregating V segments might reflect linkage disequilibrium, but an unknown experimental factor could not be ruled out. A later analysis reported that several top co-occurrence clusters appeared linked to parvovirus B19, influenza, CMV and Epstein-Barr virus. Over 15 rarely observed V segments, including chromosome 9 orphons, were excluded from the earlier analysis of a few hundred of the donors because counts were too low. An association between a missense DCLRE1C variant and V-gene and J-gene trimming of TCR beta chains was found in a later genetic analysis and replicated in an independent cohort. Immune exposure information for the cohort was limited to CMV serostatus. The study listed approximately 150 TCR beta chains as associated with cytomegalovirus. Because some donors lacked HLA typing at each locus, the association tests relied only on the typed subset. Compared with equally common non-associated chains, HLA-associated TCR beta chains in a later analysis were more clonally expanded and had lower generation probabilities. In both the original and validation cohorts, the classifier was reported to diagnose cytomegalovirus status with high specificity and sensitivity. When HLA alleles, especially DR and DQ, strongly co-occurred, attributing TCR associations to individual alleles was difficult. In an earlier analysis of fewer than 750 of the donors, most TCR beta V segments were observed in productive rearrangements about 87% or about 30% of the time, broadly matching IMGT annotations. Only TCR beta chains were sequenced in this cohort, and the absence of alpha or paired-chain data limited detectable features. In a later genetic analysis, fewer N-insertions in productive TCRs were reported among donors in an Asian-associated ancestry cluster than the approximately 710-donor mean. Most TCR sequences were observed very rarely across donors, whereas some public TCRs were present in many individuals. In vitro tests confirmed that a few of the cytomegalovirus-associated TCR beta chains recognize cytomegalovirus antigens.

The cohort consisted of fewer than 700 healthy bone marrow donors. At the time of sampling, all cohort members were nominally healthy, though unrecorded immune exposures were likely present. The donor was CMV seronegative and belonged to the group of 352 seronegative cohort members. Each donor provided a peripheral blood sample, and peripheral blood mononuclear cells were used for TCR beta sequencing. The Qiagen DNeasy Blood Extraction Kit was used to extract genomic DNA from the blood cell samples. A word on this clone: Its antigen is still unknown. No much larger clone is present one base from it, and per-base qualities are unavailable.

The sample taken for sequencing was PBMCs. The clonotype originates from a man younger than 45 in good health and CMV-seronegative. The chain couples TRBV11-3 to TRBJ2-2, with no confident D gene call. The CDR3 region reads CASSLGSAGELFF. The nucleotide sequence is TGTGCCAGCAGCTTAGGGTCAGCCGGGGAGCTGTTTTTT.